The 23 T cell receptor beta chains below were found in one sample sequenced in a study of shared clonotypes between healthy human individuals. The method was immunoSEQ multiplex PCR; TCRdb's version includes in-frame clones alone and lacks a portion of them. The table lists approximately 1.5 million clones, 95% to 99% of them singletons. Sequenced: naive CD4+ T cells sorted from blood. Subset of the sample: CD45RA+ positively selected. The receptors were sampled from a young man in good health.

V and J are TRBV6-1 and TRBJ1-4, with D possibly matching TRBD1 (5 bases). The CDR3 has 12 amino acids. Germline assignment: CDR1 MNHNS and CDR2 SASEGT. The V gene lost 8 bases and the J gene lost 8 bases, with 12 bases spanning the gap. CDR3 in DNA: TGTGCCAGCGGGGGGAGGGGCGAAAAACTGTTTTTT. Residues: CASGGRGEKLFF.

The chain is built from TRBV7-2 and TRBJ2-7; no clear D. The CDR3 covers 11 residues. CDR1 and CDR2 (germline): SGHTA, FQGNSA. V lost 4 bases, J lost 6 bases, and 7 bases lay in between. The DNA for the CDR3 is TGTGCCAGCAGCTCAGTCGGCGAGCAGTACTTC. It specifies CASSSVGEQYF.

The chain uses TRBV27 and TRBJ2-7; unclear D gene. The germline CDR1 and CDR2 sequences are MNHEY and SMNVEV (reference sequence). V lost 3 bases to trimming and J lost 7 bases, with 13 bases between them. The length of the CDR3 is 13 residues. The CDR3 bases are TGTGCCAGCAGTTTCCCACAATCGGGTGAGCAGTACTTC. This codes for CASSFPQSGEQYF.

This sequence joins TRBV7-6 and TRBJ1-5, with 8 bases aligning to TRBD1. From germline, CDR1 is SGHVS and CDR2 FNYEAQ. J gave up 2 bases and V 2 bases, and 11 bases lay outside the gene matches. The CDR3 extends over 18 amino acids. Written as DNA, the CDR3 is TGTGCCAGCAGCTTATCACCCCAACAGGGGGGGGGCAATCAGCCCCAGCATTTT. This codes for CASSLSPQQGGGNQPQHF.

The CDR3 here is CASSRTGLAEAFF. CDR3 DNA sequence: TGTGCCAGCAGCCGAACAGGGTTGGCTGAAGCTTTCTTT. The chain joins TRBV11-2 to TRBJ1-1, with a possible D match to TRBD1 (6 bases). The CDR3 runs 13 residues. The V end lost 5 bases, the J end lost 6 bases, and 13 bases lay between the germline ends. Germline V gene sequence: CDR1 SGHAT, CDR2 FQNNGV.

The V and J genes are TRBV28 and TRBJ1-5; unclear D gene. V was trimmed by 3 bases and J by 5 bases, leaving 11 bases between them. CDR1 is MDHEN, CDR2 SYDVKM, per germline. This CDR3 spans 14 amino acids. CDR3 sequence reads: CASSFIMRDQPQHF. Written as DNA, the CDR3 is TGTGCCAGCAGTTTTATTATGCGGGATCAGCCCCAGCATTTT.

The CDR3 coding sequence is TGTGCCACCAGCAGGGGACAGGGCGCCTACAATGAGCAGTTCTTC. Encoded protein: CATSRGQGAYNEQFF. This chain connects TRBV15 to TRBJ2-1; 9 positions match TRBD1. CDR3 length equals 15 residues. The V gene end was trimmed by 3 bases and the J gene end by 2 bases; junction bases not matched to a gene: 2. Germline CDR1 LNHNV, CDR2 YYDKDF (reference sequence).

This chain links TRBV18 with TRBJ1-2; maybe TRBD1 (6 bases). Trimming removed 3 bases from V and 3 bases from J, with 14 bases in between. The germline V gene has CDR1 KGHSH and CDR2 LQKENI. The CDR3 loop spans 15 amino acids. The CDR3 spells CASSPGEGGYYGYTF. The CDR3 nucleotides are TGTGCCAGCTCACCCGGCGAAGGGGGGTACTATGGCTACACCTTC. Based on the CDR3 plus reference TRBV18 and TRBJ1-2, the full variable domain is NAGVMQNPRHLVRRRGQEARLRCSPMKGHSHVYWYRQLPEEGLKFMVYLQKENIIDESGMPKERFSAEFPKEGPSILRIQQVVRGDSAAYFCASSPGEGGYYGYTFGSGTRLTVV.

With regard to this clone: Other DNA variants within this sample encode the same CDR3. The V call is TRBV6-1, the J call TRBJ1-5, with unresolved D. The CDR3 loop spans 13 amino acids. Germline V lookup: CDR1 MNHNS, CDR2 SASEGT. V was pared by 1 base and J by 3 bases, with 4 bases between. The CDR3 sequence is CASSEGSNQPQHF. In DNA form, the CDR3 reads TGTGCCAGCAGTGAAGGGTCCAATCAGCCCCAGCATTTT.

The chain recombines TRBV29-1 with TRBJ2-3; 9 bases line up with TRBD1. Trimming took 5 bases from V and 3 from J; bases not matched to a gene: 9. Looked up from germline, CDR1 is SQVTM and CDR2 is ANQGSEA. This CDR3 spans 15 amino acids. CDR3 amino acids: CSVKRGTGSTDTQYF. CDR3 nucleotides: TGCAGCGTTAAGCGCGGGACAGGGTCGACAGATACGCAGTATTTT.

This sequence joins TRBV11-2 and TRBJ1-1, with 8 bases aligning to TRBD1. CDR1 is SGHAT, CDR2 FQNNGV, per germline. The CDR3 sequence is 17 residues long. V was pared by 1 base and J by 4 bases, with 11 bases of the junction left unmatched. The CDR3 protein is CASSLGGTGLRGTEAFF. CDR3 nucleotide sequence: TGTGCCAGCAGCTTAGGCGGGACAGGACTTAGGGGCACTGAAGCTTTCTTT.

The V and J genes are TRBV5-1 and TRBJ2-7; D call uncertain. The CDR3 has 13 amino acids. The germline CDR1 and CDR2 sequences are SGHRS and YFSETQ. V was cut by 0 bases and J by 5 bases, with 9 bases left in between. The CDR3 region is CASSLGAPNEQYF. CDR3 coding DNA: TGCGCCAGCAGCTTGGGGGCCCCGAACGAGCAGTACTTC.

This chain joins TRBV15 and TRBJ2-7, with TRBD2 matching over 9 bases. V gave up 0 bases and J gave up 0 bases; unmatched junction bases: 12. This CDR3 comprises 19 residues. From germline, CDR1 is LNHNV and CDR2 YYDKDF (reference sequence). As DNA, the CDR3 is TGTGCCACCAGCAGAGAAATGGGACTAGCCAAGAGAAGCTCCTACGAGCAGTACTTC. This gives the protein CATSREMGLAKRSSYEQYF.

V is TRBV5-1 and J is TRBJ1-2; 10 positions agree with TRBD1. The CDR3 spans 13 residues. With 4 bases clipped from V and 6 bases from J, the junction kept 3 bases outside the gene matches. CDR1 and CDR2 from the germline V gene are SGHRS and YFSETQ. Here the CDR3 reads CASSPGQGNGYTF. The CDR3 bases are TGCGCCAGCAGCCCGGGACAGGGGAATGGCTACACCTTC.

J is TRBJ2-7 and V is TRBV6-1; 8 nucleotides line up with TRBD2. V lost 6 bases to trimming and J lost 5 bases; unmatched junction nucleotides: 12. The CDR3 covers 15 residues. Germline values: CDR1 MNHNS, CDR2 SASEGT. CDR3 sequence: CASRGTGTSFHEQYF. Written as DNA, the CDR3 is TGTGCCAGCAGGGGTACCGGGACTAGTTTCCACGAGCAGTACTTC.

In this sample, this clone turned up once. The V call is TRBV7-2, the J call TRBJ2-1; a weak D match, TRBD2 (5 bases). V was clipped by 5 bases and J by 7 bases, with 12 bases between them. CDR3 length: 13 amino acids. The V gene's germline CDR1 is SGHTA and CDR2 FQGNSA. The CDR3 loop is CASSPGLPNEQFF. The CDR3 coding sequence is TGTGCCAGCAGCCCAGGACTCCCTAATGAGCAGTTCTTC.

This clone was counted a single time. The gene calls are TRBV25-1 and TRBJ2-3; no definite D call. The CDR3 covers 14 residues. The germline V gene has CDR1 MGHDK and CDR2 SYGVNS. Trimming stripped 4 bases from V and 1 base from J, with 9 bases between. DNA of the CDR3: TGTGCCAGCAGTGGGTCATGGGGCACAGATACGCAGTATTTT. This translates into CASSGSWGTDTQYF.

The chain uses TRBV7-9 and TRBJ1-2; 9 bases match TRBD1. This CDR3 region has 13 residues. Germline CDR1 SEHNR, CDR2 FQNEAQ (reference sequence). With V trimmed by 5 bases and J by 5 bases, 3 bases remained unmatched. CDR3 nucleotide sequence: TGTGCCAGCAGCGAAGGGACAGGGTATGGCTACACCTTC. As protein: CASSEGTGYGYTF.

The J gene is TRBJ2-1, the V gene TRBV19, with D maybe TRBD1 (5 bases). This CDR3 has 15 amino acids. With 7 bases removed from V and 1 base from J, the gap between germline ends came to 14 bases. The germline V gene encodes CDR1 LNHDA and CDR2 SQIVND (reference sequence). The CDR3 protein is CASNTGSRSYNEQFF. CDR3 bases: TGTGCCAGTAACACAGGATCCCGGTCCTACAATGAGCAGTTCTTC. Full variable domain (remainder filled in from reference TRBV19 and TRBJ2-1): DGGITQSPKYLFRKEGQNVTLSCEQNLNHDAMYWYRQDPGQGLRLIYYSQIVNDFQKGDIAEGYSVSREKKESFPLTVTSAQKNPTAFYLCASNTGSRSYNEQFFGPGTRLTVL.

This chain joins TRBV28 and TRBJ2-6; TRBD2 might be the D (5 bases). The CDR3 is made up of 16 amino acids. V was cut by 5 bases and J by 0 bases, with 11 bases left in between. Per the germline V gene, CDR1 is MDHEN and CDR2 is SYDVKM. CDR3 in DNA: TGTGCCAGCAGTCTTTGGGAGTTCTCTGGGGCCAACGTCCTGACTTTC. Translated, it gives CASSLWEFSGANVLTF.

The count of this clone is one. This chain links TRBV9 with TRBJ1-5; tentative D call: TRBD1 (6 bases). V was pared by 3 bases and J by 0 bases, with 10 bases between. The germline CDR1 and CDR2 sequences are SGDLS and YYNGEE. The CDR3 extends over 15 amino acids. CDR3 region: CASSDYRDSNQPQHF. CDR3 sequence (DNA): TGTGCCAGCAGCGATTACAGGGATAGCAATCAGCCCCAGCATTTT.

The J gene is TRBJ2-1, the V gene TRBV7-2; 7 nucleotides agree with TRBD2. Germline trimming cut 1 base from V and 3 bases from J; bases unmatched to any gene: 9. There are 17 residues in the CDR3. Looked up from germline, CDR1 is SGHTA and CDR2 is FQGNSA. In DNA, the CDR3 is TGTGCCAGCAGCTTAGAGGGTCTAGCGGCCTACTACAATGAGCAGTTCTTC. Protein: CASSLEGLAAYYNEQFF. Variable domain in full (rest from reference TRBV7-2 and TRBJ2-1): GAGVSQSPSNKVTEKGKDVELRCDPISGHTALYWYRQSLGQGLEFLIYFQGNSAPDKSGLPSDRFSAERTGGSVSTLTIQRTQQEDSAVYLCASSLEGLAAYYNEQFFGPGTRLTVL.

This chain uses TRBV7-9 with TRBJ2-1; no clear D. Germline V CDR1 and CDR2: SEHNR, FQNEAQ (reference sequence). Deletions cut 6 bases from V and 4 bases from J, with 19 bases between. The CDR3 consists of 16 residues. The CDR3 bases are TGTGCCAGCAGTGTCGCGCACCCGTCCCCTTACAATGAGCAGTTCTTC. This sequence encodes CASSVAHPSPYNEQFF.